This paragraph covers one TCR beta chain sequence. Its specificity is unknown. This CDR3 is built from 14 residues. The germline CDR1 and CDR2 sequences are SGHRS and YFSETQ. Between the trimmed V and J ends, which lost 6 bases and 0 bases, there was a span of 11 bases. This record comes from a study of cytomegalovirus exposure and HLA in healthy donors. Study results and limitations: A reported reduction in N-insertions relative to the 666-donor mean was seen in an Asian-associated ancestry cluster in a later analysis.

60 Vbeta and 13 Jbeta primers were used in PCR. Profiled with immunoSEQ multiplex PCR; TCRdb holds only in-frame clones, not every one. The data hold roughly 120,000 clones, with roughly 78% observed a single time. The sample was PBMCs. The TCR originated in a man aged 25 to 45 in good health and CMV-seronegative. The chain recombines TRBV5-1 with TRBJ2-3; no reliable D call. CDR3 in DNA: TGCGCCAGCATGGATAGCTCTAGCACAGATACGCAGTATTTT. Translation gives CASMDSSSTDTQYF.